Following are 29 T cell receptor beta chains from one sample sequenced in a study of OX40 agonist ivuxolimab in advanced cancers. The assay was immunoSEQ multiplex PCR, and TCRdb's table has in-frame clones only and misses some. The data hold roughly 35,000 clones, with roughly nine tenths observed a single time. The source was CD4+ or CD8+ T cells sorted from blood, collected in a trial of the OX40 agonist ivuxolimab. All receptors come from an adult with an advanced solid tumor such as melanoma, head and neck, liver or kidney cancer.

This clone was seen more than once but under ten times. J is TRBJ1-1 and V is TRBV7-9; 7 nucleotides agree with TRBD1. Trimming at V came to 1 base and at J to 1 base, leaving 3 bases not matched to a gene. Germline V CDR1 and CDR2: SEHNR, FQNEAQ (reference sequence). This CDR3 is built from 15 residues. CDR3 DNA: TGTGCCAGCAGCTTAGGGGGACAGTGGAACACTGAAGCTTTCTTT. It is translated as CASSLGGQWNTEAFF.

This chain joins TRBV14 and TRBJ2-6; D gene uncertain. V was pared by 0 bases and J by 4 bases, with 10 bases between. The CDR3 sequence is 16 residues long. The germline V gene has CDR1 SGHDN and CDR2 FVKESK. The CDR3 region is CASSQDRWAGANVLTF. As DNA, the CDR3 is TGTGCCAGCAGCCAAGACAGGTGGGCGGGGGCCAACGTCCTGACTTTC.

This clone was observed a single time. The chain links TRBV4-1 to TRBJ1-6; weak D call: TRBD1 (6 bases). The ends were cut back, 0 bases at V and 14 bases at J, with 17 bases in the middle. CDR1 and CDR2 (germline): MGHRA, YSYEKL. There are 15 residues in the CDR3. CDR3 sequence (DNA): TGCGCCAGCAGCCAAGATCAGGGGAATCGCCTCACCCTCCACTTT. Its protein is CASSQDQGNRLTLHF.

CDR3: CASSVAADFLNTGELFF. CDR3 coding DNA: TGTGCCAGCAGCGTAGCAGCAGACTTCCTGAACACCGGGGAGCTGTTTTTT. The chain links TRBV9 to TRBJ2-2; D unclear. Trimming pared 0 bases from V and 1 base from J, leaving 13 bases between. The CDR3 contains 17 residues. CDR1 is SGDLS and CDR2 is YYNGEE in the germline V gene. The variable domain in full, with the rest retrieved from reference TRBV9 and TRBJ2-2, is DSGVTQTPKHLITATGQRVTLRCSPRSGDLSVYWYQQSLDQGLQFLIQYYNGEERAKGNILERFSAQQFPDLHSELNLSSLELGDSALYFCASSVAADFLNTGELFFGEGSRLTVL.

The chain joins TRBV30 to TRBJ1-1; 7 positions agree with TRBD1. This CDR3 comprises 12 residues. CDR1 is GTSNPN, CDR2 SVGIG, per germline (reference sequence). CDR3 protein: CVGGPWSTEAFF. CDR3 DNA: TGTGTAGGGGGCCCCTGGAGCACTGAAGCTTTCTTT.

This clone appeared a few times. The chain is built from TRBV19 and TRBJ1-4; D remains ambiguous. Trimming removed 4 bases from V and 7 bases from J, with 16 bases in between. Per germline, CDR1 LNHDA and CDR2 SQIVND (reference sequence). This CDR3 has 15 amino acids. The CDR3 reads CASSTTTRGAEKLFF. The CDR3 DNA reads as TGTGCCAGTAGTACAACGACACGGGGTGCTGAAAAACTGTTTTTT.

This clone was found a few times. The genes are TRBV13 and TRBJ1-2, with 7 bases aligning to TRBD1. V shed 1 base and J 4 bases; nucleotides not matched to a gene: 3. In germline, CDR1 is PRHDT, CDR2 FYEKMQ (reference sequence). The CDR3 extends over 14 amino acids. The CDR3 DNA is TGTGCCAGCAGCTTAGCGGGGACAGTCTATGGCTACACCTTC. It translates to CASSLAGTVYGYTF.

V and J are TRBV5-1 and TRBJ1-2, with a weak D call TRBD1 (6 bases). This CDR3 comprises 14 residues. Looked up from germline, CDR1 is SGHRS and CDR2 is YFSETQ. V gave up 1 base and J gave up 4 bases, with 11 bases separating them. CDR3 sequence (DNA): TGCGCCAGCAGCTTGAATCAGGGGAGCTATGGCTACACCTTC. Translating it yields CASSLNQGSYGYTF.

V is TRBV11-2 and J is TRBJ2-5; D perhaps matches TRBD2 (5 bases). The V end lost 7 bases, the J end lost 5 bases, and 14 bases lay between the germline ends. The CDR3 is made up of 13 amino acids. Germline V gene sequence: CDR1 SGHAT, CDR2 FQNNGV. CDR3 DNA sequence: TGTGCCAGCACGTTTTTGGAGCGGGAGACCCAGTACTTC. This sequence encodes CASTFLERETQYF.

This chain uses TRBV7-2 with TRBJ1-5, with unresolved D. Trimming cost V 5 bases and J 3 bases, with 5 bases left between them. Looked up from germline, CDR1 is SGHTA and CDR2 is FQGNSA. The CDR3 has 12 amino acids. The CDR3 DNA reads TGTGCCAGCAGCACCTACAATCAGCCCCAGCATTTT. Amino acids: CASSTYNQPQHF.

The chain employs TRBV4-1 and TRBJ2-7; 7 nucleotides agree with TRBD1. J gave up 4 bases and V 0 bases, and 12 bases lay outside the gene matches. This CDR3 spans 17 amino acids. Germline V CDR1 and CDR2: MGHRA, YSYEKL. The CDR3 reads CASSQDARGPPRYEQYF. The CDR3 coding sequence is TGCGCCAGCAGCCAAGATGCTAGGGGGCCCCCAAGATACGAGCAGTACTTC.

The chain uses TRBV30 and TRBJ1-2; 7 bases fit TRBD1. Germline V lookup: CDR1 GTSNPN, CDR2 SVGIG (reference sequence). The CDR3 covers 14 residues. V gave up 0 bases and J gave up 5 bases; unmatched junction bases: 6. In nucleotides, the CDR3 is TGTGCCTGGAGTGTAGGAGGGGGCGGGTATGGCTACACCTTC. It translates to CAWSVGGGGYGYTF. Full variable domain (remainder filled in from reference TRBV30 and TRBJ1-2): SQTIHQWPATLVQPVGSPLSLECTVEGTSNPNLYWYRQAAGRGLQLLFYSVGIGQISSEVPQNLSASRPQDRQFILSSKKLLLSDSGFYLCAWSVGGGGYGYTFGSGTRLTVV.

CDR3 amino acids: CASSYSQGPYEQYF. As DNA, the CDR3 is TGTGCCAGCAGTTACTCCCAGGGTCCCTACGAGCAGTACTTC. The rearrangement links TRBV6-6 to TRBJ2-7; D possibly corresponds to TRBD1 (5 bases). V was trimmed by 0 bases and J by 2 bases, leaving 8 bases between them. This CDR3 has 14 residues. Germline V gene lookup returns CDR1 MNHNY and CDR2 SVGAGI (reference sequence).

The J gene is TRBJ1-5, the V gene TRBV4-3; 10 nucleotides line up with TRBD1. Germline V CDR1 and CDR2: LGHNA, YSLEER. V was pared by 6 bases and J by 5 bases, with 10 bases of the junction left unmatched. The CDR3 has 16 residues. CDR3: CASRRTGGFLHQPQHF. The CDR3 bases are TGCGCCAGCAGGCGGACAGGGGGTTTCCTCCATCAGCCCCAGCATTTT.

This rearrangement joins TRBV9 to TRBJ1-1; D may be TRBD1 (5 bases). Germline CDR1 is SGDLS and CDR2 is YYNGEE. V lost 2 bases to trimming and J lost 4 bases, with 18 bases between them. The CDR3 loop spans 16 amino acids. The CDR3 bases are TGTGCCAGCAGCGTTTCAGGGATCCCAGCGGGCACTGAAGCTTTCTTT. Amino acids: CASSVSGIPAGTEAFF.

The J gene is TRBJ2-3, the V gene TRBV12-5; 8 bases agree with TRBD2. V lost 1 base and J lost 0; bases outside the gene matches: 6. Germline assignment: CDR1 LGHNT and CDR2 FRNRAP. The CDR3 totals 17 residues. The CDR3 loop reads CASGLGRGATSTDTQYF. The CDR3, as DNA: TGTGCTAGTGGTTTGGGGCGGGGGGCGACTAGCACAGATACGCAGTATTTT.

This CDR3 reads CASSSKLGTGFDEQFF. The DNA of the CDR3 is TGTGCCAGCAGCTCCAAACTCGGGACAGGGTTCGATGAGCAGTTCTTC. This rearrangement joins TRBV5-4 to TRBJ2-1; 9 nucleotides align to TRBD1. The junction had 12 bases not matched to a gene; V was cut back by 3 bases and J by 8 bases. Germline V gene data show CDR1 as SGHNT and CDR2 as YYREEE (reference sequence). The CDR3 length is 16 residues.

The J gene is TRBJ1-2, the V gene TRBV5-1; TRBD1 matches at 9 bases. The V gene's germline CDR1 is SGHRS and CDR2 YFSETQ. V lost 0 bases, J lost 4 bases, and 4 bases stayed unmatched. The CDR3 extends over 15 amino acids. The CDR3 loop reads CASSLVGTGTYGYTF. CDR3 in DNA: TGCGCCAGCAGCTTGGTTGGGACAGGGACCTATGGCTACACCTTC.

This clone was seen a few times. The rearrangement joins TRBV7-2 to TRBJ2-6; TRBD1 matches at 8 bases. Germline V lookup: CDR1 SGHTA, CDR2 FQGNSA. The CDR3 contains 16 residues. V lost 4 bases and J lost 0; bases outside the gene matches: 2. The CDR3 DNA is TGTGCCAGCAGCTCGGGACAGGCCTCTGGGGCCAACGTCCTGACTTTC. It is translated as CASSSGQASGANVLTF.

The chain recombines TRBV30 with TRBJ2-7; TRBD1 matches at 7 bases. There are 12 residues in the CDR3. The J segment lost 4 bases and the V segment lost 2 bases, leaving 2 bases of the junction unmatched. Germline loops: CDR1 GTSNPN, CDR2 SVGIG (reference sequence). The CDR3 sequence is CAWSPGQYEQYF. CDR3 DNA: TGTGCCTGGAGTCCGGGACAGTACGAGCAGTACTTC. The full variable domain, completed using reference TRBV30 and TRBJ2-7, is SQTIHQWPATLVQPVGSPLSLECTVEGTSNPNLYWYRQAAGRGLQLLFYSVGIGQISSEVPQNLSASRPQDRQFILSSKKLLLSDSGFYLCAWSPGQYEQYFGPGTRLTVT.

The CDR3 is CASSPGQGAYNEQFF. The CDR3 bases are TGTGCCAGCTCACCGGGACAGGGGGCCTACAATGAGCAGTTCTTC. The chain carries TRBV18 and TRBJ2-1; 11 bases map to TRBD1. The CDR3 spans 15 residues. The germline V gene encodes CDR1 KGHSH and CDR2 LQKENI. The V segment lost 3 bases and the J segment 2 bases; nucleotides outside the gene matches: 0.

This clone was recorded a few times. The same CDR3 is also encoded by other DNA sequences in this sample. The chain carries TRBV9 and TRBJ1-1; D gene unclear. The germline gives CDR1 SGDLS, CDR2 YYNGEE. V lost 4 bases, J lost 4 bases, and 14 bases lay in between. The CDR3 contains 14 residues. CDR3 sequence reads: CASSPRQGGTEAFF. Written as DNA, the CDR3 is TGTGCCAGCAGCCCGAGGCAAGGAGGCACTGAAGCTTTCTTT.

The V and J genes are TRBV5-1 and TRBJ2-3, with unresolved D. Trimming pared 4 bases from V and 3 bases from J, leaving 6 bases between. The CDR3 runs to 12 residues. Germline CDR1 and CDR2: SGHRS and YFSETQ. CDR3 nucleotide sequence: TGCGCCAGCAGCCCGACGACAGATACGCAGTATTTT. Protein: CASSPTTDTQYF. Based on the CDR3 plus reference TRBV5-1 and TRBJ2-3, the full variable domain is KAGVTQTPRYLIKTRGQQVTLSCSPISGHRSVSWYQQTPGQGLQFLFEYFSETQRNKGNFPGRFSGRQFSNSRSEMNVSTLELGDSALYLCASSPTTDTQYFGPGTRLTVL.

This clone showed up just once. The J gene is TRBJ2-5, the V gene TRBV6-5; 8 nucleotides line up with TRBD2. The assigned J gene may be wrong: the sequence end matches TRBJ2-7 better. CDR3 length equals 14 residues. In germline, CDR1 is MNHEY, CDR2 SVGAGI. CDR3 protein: CASRPPRGAYEQYF. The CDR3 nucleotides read TGTGCCAGCAGGCCACCGCGGGGGGCCTACGAGCAGTACTTC.

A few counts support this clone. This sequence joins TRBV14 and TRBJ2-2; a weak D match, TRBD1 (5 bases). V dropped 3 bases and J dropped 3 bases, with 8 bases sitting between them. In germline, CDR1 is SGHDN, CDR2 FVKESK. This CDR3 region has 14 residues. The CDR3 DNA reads TGTGCCAGCAGCCAGGGGCGGTACACCGGGGAGCTGTTTTTT. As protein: CASSQGRYTGELFF.

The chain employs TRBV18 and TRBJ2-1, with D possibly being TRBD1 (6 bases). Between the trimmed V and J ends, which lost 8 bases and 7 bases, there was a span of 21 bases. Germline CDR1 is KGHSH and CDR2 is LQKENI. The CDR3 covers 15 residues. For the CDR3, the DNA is TGTGCCAGCGCCCCGGACAGCTCCCTAAATAATGAGCAGTTCTTC. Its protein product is CASAPDSSLNNEQFF.

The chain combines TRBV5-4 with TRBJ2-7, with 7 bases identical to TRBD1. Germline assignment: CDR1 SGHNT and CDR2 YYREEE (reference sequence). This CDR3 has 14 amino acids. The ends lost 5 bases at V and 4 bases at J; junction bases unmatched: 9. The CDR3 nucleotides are TGTGCCAGCAGTCGACAGGGAAAAGGGTACGAGCAGTACTTC. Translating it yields CASSRQGKGYEQYF. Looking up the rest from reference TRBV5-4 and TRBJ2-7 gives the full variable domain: ETGVTQSPTHLIKTRGQQVTLRCSSQSGHNTVSWYQQALGQGPQFIFQYYREEENGRGNFPPRFSGLQFPNYSSELNVNALELDDSALYLCASSRQGKGYEQYFGPGTRLTVT.

The CDR3 loop reads CASSSPDREDTEAFF. The CDR3 nucleotides read TGTGCCAGTAGTAGTCCTGACAGGGAGGACACTGAAGCTTTCTTT. This chain joins TRBV19 and TRBJ1-1; 7 nucleotides align to TRBD1. CDR1 is LNHDA and CDR2 is SQIVND in the germline V gene (reference sequence). The CDR3 length is 15 residues. V shed 4 bases and J 3 bases; nucleotides not matched to a gene: 8.

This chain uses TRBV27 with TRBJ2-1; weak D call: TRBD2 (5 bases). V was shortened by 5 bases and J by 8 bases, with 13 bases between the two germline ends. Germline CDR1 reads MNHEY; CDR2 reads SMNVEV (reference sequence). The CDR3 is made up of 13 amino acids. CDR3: CASSAGLSYEQFF. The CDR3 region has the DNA TGTGCCAGCAGTGCCGGACTTAGCTATGAGCAGTTCTTC.